Below, 13 T cell receptor beta chains from the same sample are listed, as sequenced in a study of identical twins. TCRdb used MiXCR to reprocess the 5' RACE reads, holding one entry per CDR3 protein. The sample consists of 690,000 or so distinct CDR3 sequences, over 8.5% of them appearing once. The same data also contributed to another study, on yellow fever vaccine responses in identical twins.

Specimen: PBMCs. The receptors shown here come from a woman aged 18-29 years in good health.

This clonotype was detected only a few times. As DNA, the CDR3 is TGTGCCAGCAGTGATAACAGGGATAGCACAGATACGCAGTATTTT. Protein: CASSDNRDSTDTQYF. The J gene is TRBJ2-3, the V gene TRBV25-1; D might be TRBD1 (6 bases). Germline V gene lookup returns CDR1 MGHDK and CDR2 SYGVNS. V was pared by 3 bases and J by 0 bases, with 10 bases between. The CDR3 consists of 15 residues. Based on the CDR3 plus reference TRBV25-1 and TRBJ2-3, the full variable domain is EADIYQTPRYLVIGTGKKITLECSQTMGHDKMYWYQQDPGMELHLIHYSYGVNSTEKGDLSSESTVSRIRTEHFPLTLESARPSHTSQYLCASSDNRDSTDTQYFGPGTRLTVL.

This clonotype was detected many times. The chain recombines TRBV5-6 with TRBJ2-1; D not certain. Per the germline V gene, CDR1 is SGHDT and CDR2 is YYEEEE. The CDR3 is 14 amino acids. V lost 4 bases, J lost 9 bases, and 17 bases lay in between. The CDR3 region has the DNA TGTGCCAGCAGCGGCCTGGTTTTCCGTCGTGAGCAGTTCTTC. Translating gives CASSGLVFRREQFF.

The sample holds many counts of this clonotype. The chain is built from TRBV24-1 and TRBJ2-3, with 8 bases lining up with TRBD1. The CDR3 runs to 15 residues. CDR1 and CDR2 from the germline V gene are KGHDR and SFDVKD. V trimming: 6 bases; J trimming: 5 bases; junction bases outside the gene matches: 9. The CDR3 DNA sequence: TGTGCCACCAGTCCGCAGGGGGCTCGGGGAGATACGCAGTATTTT. It encodes CATSPQGARGDTQYF.

The genes are TRBV6-1 and TRBJ1-5; D ambiguous. CDR1 MNHNS and CDR2 SASEGT come from the germline V gene. The CDR3 loop spans 14 amino acids. Trimming stripped 6 bases from V and 0 bases from J, with 9 bases between. The CDR3 coding sequence is TGTGCCAGCAGGGGTGTTTATAGCAATCAGCCCCAGCATTTT. Translation: CASRGVYSNQPQHF.

The sample holds many counts of this clonotype. The chain links TRBV12-3 or TRBV12-4 to TRBJ1-1; 7 nucleotides agree with TRBD1. This CDR3 spans 15 amino acids. The ends lost 7 bases at V and 4 bases at J; junction bases unmatched: 12. CDR3 amino acids: CASTKGQTGGTEAFF. CDR3 sequence (DNA): TGTGCCAGCACCAAGGGACAGACTGGAGGCACTGAAGCTTTCTTT.

The chain couples TRBV30 to TRBJ2-5; TRBD2 aligns across 7 bases. The CDR3 loop spans 13 amino acids. The germline CDR1 and CDR2 sequences are GTSNPN and SVGIG (reference sequence). Losses at the gene ends were 3 bases for V and 5 bases for J; bases not matched to a gene: 6. The CDR3 nucleotides read TGTGCCTGGAGCGCCTGGGGGGGGGAGACCCAGTACTTC. It codes for CAWSAWGGETQYF.

Turning to this clonotype: No conserved phenylalanine or tryptophan is present at the end of the CDR3, so a read error is the likely explanation. This chain joins TRBV18 and TRBJ1-6, with D possibly matching TRBD1 (6 bases). Looked up from germline, CDR1 is KGHSH and CDR2 is LQKENI. The CDR3 runs 15 residues. V was trimmed by 1 base and J by 9 bases, leaving 13 bases between them. The CDR3: CASSPQEVRGSPLHS. The CDR3 DNA reads as TGTGCCAGCTCACCACAGGAAGTCAGGGGTTCACCCCTCCACTCT.

J is TRBJ2-1 and V is TRBV12-3 or TRBV12-4; TRBD2 matches at 10 bases. The junction had 11 bases not matched to a gene; V was cut back by 7 bases and J by 8 bases. The CDR3 sequence is 15 residues long. In nucleotides, the CDR3 is TGTGCCAGCATCCTGAGCGGGGGGGTCAGGGATGAGCAGTTCTTC. Its protein is CASILSGGVRDEQFF.

This clonotype was seen only a few times. The rearrangement links TRBV7-9 to TRBJ2-1, with 8 bases lining up with TRBD2. The V gene end was trimmed by 5 bases and the J gene end by 8 bases; junction bases not matched to a gene: 11. The V gene's germline CDR1 is SEHNR and CDR2 FQNEAQ (reference sequence). This CDR3 contains 15 residues. Written as DNA, the CDR3 is TGTGCCAGCAGCCTAGTCGGGACTAGTACGGATGAGCAGTTCTTC. Protein: CASSLVGTSTDEQFF.

The CDR3 DNA reads as TGCGCCAGCAGCCAGGCGGGACAGGGCCGCAATGAGCAGTTCTTC. It translates to CASSQAGQGRNEQFF. This chain links TRBV4-1 with TRBJ2-1, with 9 bases fitting TRBD1. This CDR3 is built from 15 residues. V lost 3 bases to trimming and J lost 6 bases; unmatched junction nucleotides: 6. Per the germline V gene, CDR1 is MGHRA and CDR2 is YSYEKL.

This clonotype has at least ten counts. The rearrangement uses TRBV20-1 and TRBJ2-1; the D gene could be TRBD1 or TRBD2 (5 bases each). There are 15 residues in the CDR3. From germline, CDR1 is DFQATT and CDR2 SNEGSKA (reference sequence). V lost 0 bases, J lost 3 bases, and 12 bases lay in between. The CDR3, as DNA: TGCAGTGCTAGAGACCCCGGGACCGGCTACAATGAGCAGTTCTTC. Protein product: CSARDPGTGYNEQFF.

The chain is built from TRBV7-2 and TRBJ2-1, with a tentative D call TRBD2 (5 bases). The CDR3 loop spans 16 amino acids. The V gene's germline CDR1 is SGHTA and CDR2 FQGNSA. V dropped 0 bases and J dropped 0 bases, with 9 bases sitting between them. The CDR3 sequence is CASSLAIGISYNEQFF. CDR3 nucleotide sequence: TGTGCCAGCAGCTTAGCGATCGGGATCTCCTACAATGAGCAGTTCTTC.

Here the CDR3 reads CASSLSLALSGADEQYF. CDR3 in DNA: TGTGCCAGCAGTTTAAGTCTAGCGCTCTCTGGGGCCGACGAGCAGTACTTC. The rearrangement uses TRBV28 and TRBJ2-7; possible D gene TRBD2, 6 bases. CDR3 size: 17 residues. From germline, CDR1 is MDHEN and CDR2 SYDVKM. Trimming removed 2 bases at V and 5 bases at J, with 22 bases between.